This entry lists 18 T cell receptor beta chains sequenced from one sample in a study of cytomegalovirus exposure and HLA in healthy donors (dated by TCRdb to the late 2010s). Library preparation was by the immunoSEQ multiplex PCR assay. For the multiplex PCR, a mixture combining 60 forward primers for TCR Vbeta segments and 13 reverse primers for TCR Jbeta segments was used. The immuneACCESS repertoire file appears here via TCRdb, limited to in-frame rearrangements. These files lack a portion of the clones; in checked studies, under half of the deficit traces to unresolved V genes, and the cause of the others is not known. Counted in this sample were more than 250,000 clones; around nine tenths of them appeared once. About 2% of the sample is held by the ten biggest clonotypes. Sequencing was performed on PBMCs. These receptor sequences come from a woman under 30 in good health and CMV-seronegative.

CDR3 loop: CASSASGRGSEQFF. CDR3 coding DNA: TGTGCCAGCAGCGCCTCCGGAAGGGGTAGTGAGCAGTTCTTC. This chain uses TRBV6-1 with TRBJ2-1; D is perhaps TRBD1 (5 bases). Trimming removed 6 bases from V and 9 bases from J, with 18 bases in between. Germline CDR1 and CDR2: MNHNS and SASEGT. The CDR3 has 14 amino acids.

This clone was counted a single time. This sequence joins TRBV19 and TRBJ1-2, with 10 bases that match TRBD1. The V gene end was trimmed by 4 bases and the J gene end by 2 bases; junction bases not matched to a gene: 7. The CDR3 runs to 16 residues. Germline-derived CDR1 and CDR2 are LNHDA and SQIVND (reference sequence). In nucleotides, the CDR3 is TGTGCCAGTAGTAATGTGGGACAGGGGTTAAACTATGGCTACACCTTC. Protein: CASSNVGQGLNYGYTF. Supplemented by reference TRBV19 and TRBJ1-2, the full variable domain reads DGGITQSPKYLFRKEGQNVTLSCEQNLNHDAMYWYRQDPGQGLRLIYYSQIVNDFQKGDIAEGYSVSREKKESFPLTVTSAQKNPTAFYLCASSNVGQGLNYGYTFGSGTRLTVV.

The V call is TRBV7-3, the J call TRBJ2-1; D is perhaps TRBD2 (7 bases). Germline assignment: CDR1 SGHTA and CDR2 FQGTGA. The CDR3 runs 16 residues. Trimming removed 2 bases at V and 6 bases at J, with 17 bases between. The CDR3: CASSLWGGQVSNEQFF. In nucleotides, the CDR3 is TGTGCCAGCAGCTTATGGGGGGGGCAAGTTAGCAATGAGCAGTTCTTC.

This rearrangement joins TRBV9 to TRBJ1-1; 9 nucleotides match TRBD1. The CDR3 consists of 14 residues. The V gene end was trimmed by 0 bases and the J gene end by 3 bases; junction bases not matched to a gene: 0. Germline V CDR1 and CDR2: SGDLS, YYNGEE. The CDR3 DNA reads as TGTGCCAGCAGCGTAGGACAGGGGGACACTGAAGCTTTCTTT. It is translated as CASSVGQGDTEAFF. Full variable domain (rest looked up from reference TRBV9 and TRBJ1-1): DSGVTQTPKHLITATGQRVTLRCSPRSGDLSVYWYQQSLDQGLQFLIQYYNGEERAKGNILERFSAQQFPDLHSELNLSSLELGDSALYFCASSVGQGDTEAFFGQGTRLTVV.

The V call is TRBV29-1, the J call TRBJ1-2, with D hard to call. The CDR3 is 12 residues long. Looked up from germline, CDR1 is SQVTM and CDR2 is ANQGSEA. Trimming took 7 bases from V and 4 from J, leaving 13 bases between them. CDR3 in DNA: TGCAGCGCCGGCGGACTTAGCTATGGCTACACCTTC. Its translation: CSAGGLSYGYTF.

The DNA of the CDR3 is TGTGCCAGCAGCGACCCCAGGGCAGGGGATCCTGGCTACACCTTC. It encodes CASSDPRAGDPGYTF. The chain is built from TRBV6-5 and TRBJ1-2; D is perhaps TRBD1 (6 bases). This CDR3 has 15 residues. Trimming left V 6 bases short and J 7 bases short, with 21 bases between. In germline, CDR1 is MNHEY, CDR2 SVGAGI.

This chain uses TRBV4-1 with TRBJ1-5, with a possible D match to TRBD1 (6 bases). This CDR3 has 17 amino acids. In germline, CDR1 is MGHRA, CDR2 YSYEKL. Trimming pared 2 bases from V and 6 bases from J, leaving 20 bases between. The CDR3 here is CASSQRWARTVSQPQHF. DNA of the CDR3: TGCGCCAGCAGCCAAAGGTGGGCGCGGACAGTGAGTCAGCCCCAGCATTTT.

The CDR3 protein is CASSDDRDQPQHF. In DNA, the CDR3 is TGTGCCAGCAGTGATGACAGAGATCAGCCCCAGCATTTT. This chain uses TRBV6-1 with TRBJ1-5; D may be TRBD1 (5 bases). V dropped 3 bases and J dropped 5 bases, with 8 bases sitting between them. Germline CDR1 is MNHNS and CDR2 is SASEGT. CDR3 length: 13 residues.

The V call is TRBV5-4, the J call TRBJ1-2; D is perhaps TRBD1 (6 bases). Germline loops: CDR1 SGHNT, CDR2 YYREEE (reference sequence). V gave up 4 bases and J gave up 1 base, with 20 bases separating them. This CDR3 region has 17 residues. The CDR3 nucleotides are TGTGCCAGCAGCCTTGCCGGACAGAGCCAGAGTAACTATGGCTACACCTTC. Residues: CASSLAGQSQSNYGYTF.

The CDR3 DNA sequence: TGTGCCAGCAGCAAGGGACACATGAACTATAATTCACCCCTCCACTTT. Translated, it gives CASSKGHMNYNSPLHF. V and J are TRBV21-1 and TRBJ1-6; the DNA was not used to check the table's D call, TRBD1. TRBV21-1 is a pseudogene locus. This CDR3 region has 16 residues.

The rearrangement uses TRBV2 and TRBJ1-1; unclear D gene. This CDR3 contains 15 residues. V was trimmed by 5 bases and J by 1 base, leaving 14 bases between them. CDR1 SNHLY and CDR2 FYNNEI come from the germline V gene. The DNA of the CDR3 is TGTGCCAGCAGTCGTTATAGGACTGGGAACACTGAAGCTTTCTTT. It encodes CASSRYRTGNTEAFF.

The rearrangement links TRBV5-1 to TRBJ1-5; no definite D call. This CDR3 has 15 amino acids. Per germline, CDR1 SGHRS and CDR2 YFSETQ. Trimming shortened V by 2 bases and J by 7 bases, and 16 bases separated the two germline ends. CDR3 sequence (DNA): TGCGCCAGCAGCTTAGCCGGGGATTCGAGGCAGCCCCAGCATTTT. Translating it yields CASSLAGDSRQPQHF.

The chain links TRBV29-1 to TRBJ2-2, with D unclear. This CDR3 is 13 amino acids long. Germline V gene sequence: CDR1 SQVTM, CDR2 ANQGSEA. The V gene lost 3 bases and the J gene lost 1 base, with 6 bases spanning the gap. The CDR3 protein is CSVDPENTGELFF. The CDR3 DNA is TGCAGCGTTGATCCAGAGAACACCGGGGAGCTGTTTTTT.

Only one count was recorded for this clone. V gene TRBV2 combines with J gene TRBJ2-6; the D gene is possibly TRBD1 (5 bases). The CDR3 consists of 15 residues. Germline CDR1 is SNHLY and CDR2 is FYNNEI. Trimming cost V 5 bases and J 0 bases, with 8 bases left between them. The CDR3 loop reads CASSRQLSGANVLTF. The CDR3 DNA reads as TGTGCCAGCAGTCGACAGCTCTCTGGGGCCAACGTCCTGACTTTC.

This chain uses TRBV6-4 with TRBJ2-1; TRBD2 matches 10 bases. CDR1 and CDR2 (germline): MRHNA, SNTAGT. The trim removed 5 bases at V and 9 bases at J, leaving 4 bases unmatched. This CDR3 has 13 residues. CDR3 amino acids: CASSSGGAGEQFF. DNA of the CDR3: TGTGCCAGCAGTAGCGGGGGGGCCGGTGAGCAGTTCTTC.

The gene calls are TRBV9 and TRBJ2-5; the D is unclear. This CDR3 is built from 12 residues. Trimming left V 6 bases short and J 4 bases short, with 10 bases between. Germline CDR1 is SGDLS and CDR2 is YYNGEE. CDR3 sequence: CASTSTVETQYF. CDR3 coding DNA: TGTGCCAGCACCTCCACGGTAGAGACCCAGTACTTC.

The rearrangement joins TRBV2 to TRBJ2-3; 9 nucleotides match TRBD2. Germline CDR1 and CDR2: SNHLY and FYNNEI. The trim removed 11 bases at V and 0 bases at J, leaving 6 bases unmatched. The CDR3 runs to 14 residues. The CDR3, as DNA: TGTGCCGGACTAGCGTCTCCTAGCACAGATACGCAGTATTTT. As protein: CAGLASPSTDTQYF.

This sequence joins TRBV5-1 and TRBJ2-1; D is unresolved. Germline-derived CDR1 and CDR2 are SGHRS and YFSETQ. This CDR3 has 11 residues. Trimming removed 0 bases at V and 15 bases at J, with 10 bases between. The CDR3 here is CASSLGVSMFF. The CDR3 DNA reads as TGCGCCAGCAGCTTGGGCGTTTCGATGTTCTTC.